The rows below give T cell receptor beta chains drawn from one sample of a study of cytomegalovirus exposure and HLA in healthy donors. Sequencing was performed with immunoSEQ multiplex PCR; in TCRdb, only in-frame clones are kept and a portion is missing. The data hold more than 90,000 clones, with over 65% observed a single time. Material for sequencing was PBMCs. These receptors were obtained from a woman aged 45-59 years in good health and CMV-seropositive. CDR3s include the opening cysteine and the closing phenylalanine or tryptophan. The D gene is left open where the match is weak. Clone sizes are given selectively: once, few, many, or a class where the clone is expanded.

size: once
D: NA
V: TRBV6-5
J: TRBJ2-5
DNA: TGTGCCAGCAGTCCGGGAAAGAGGGTTGAGACCCAGTACTTC
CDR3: CASSPGKRVETQYF

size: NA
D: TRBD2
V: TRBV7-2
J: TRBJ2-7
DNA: TGTGCCAGCAGCTCAAGCGGGAGCTTCCACGAGCAGTACTTC
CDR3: CASSSSGSFHEQYF

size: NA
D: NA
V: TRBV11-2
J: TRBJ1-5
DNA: TGTGCCAGCAGCTTAAGCGGGGATGATAATCAGCCCCAGCATTTT
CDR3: CASSLSGDDNQPQHF

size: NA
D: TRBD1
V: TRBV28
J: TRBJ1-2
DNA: TGTGCCAGCAGCTCGGGGACAGCTAACTTCTATGGCTACACCTTC
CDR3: CASSSGTANFYGYTF

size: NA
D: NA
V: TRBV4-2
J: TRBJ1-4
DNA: TGTGCCAGCAGCCCGATCGGGGACACCGATGAAAAACTGTTTTTT
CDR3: CASSPIGDTDEKLFF

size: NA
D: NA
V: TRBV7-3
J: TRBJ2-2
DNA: TGTGCCAGCAGCACCGGACAGATAACCGGGGAGCTGTTTTTT
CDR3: CASSTGQITGELFF

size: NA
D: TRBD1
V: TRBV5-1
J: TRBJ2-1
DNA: TGCGCCAGCAGCTTGTGGGACAGTATGTATGAGCAGTTCTTC
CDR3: CASSLWDSMYEQFF

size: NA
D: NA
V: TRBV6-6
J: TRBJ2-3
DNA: TGTGCCAGCATCAAGACTTATAGCGGCACAGATACGCAGTATTTT
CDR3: CASIKTYSGTDTQYF

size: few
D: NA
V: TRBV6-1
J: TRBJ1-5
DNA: TGTGCCAGCAGTGTCGGAGGCAATCAGCCCCAGCATTTT
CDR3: CASSVGGNQPQHF

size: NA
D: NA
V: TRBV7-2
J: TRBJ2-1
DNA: TGTGCCAGCAGCTTAGGGCGGGGTAGGTATGAGCAGTTCTTC
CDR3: CASSLGRGRYEQFF

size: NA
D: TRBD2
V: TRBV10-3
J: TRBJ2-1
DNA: TGTGCCATCACGCCAGCGGGAGGGCCTTTCAGCTCCTACAATGAGCAGTTCTTC
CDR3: CAITPAGGPFSSYNEQFF

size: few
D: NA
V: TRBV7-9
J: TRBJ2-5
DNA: TGTGCCAGCAGCCTTAGCGGCCCCACGTACTTC
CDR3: CASSLSGPTYF

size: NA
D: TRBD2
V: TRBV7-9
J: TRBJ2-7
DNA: TGTGCCAGCAGCCTACGGGGGGGTCGGGACTACCAAGCCTACGAGCAGTACTTC
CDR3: CASSLRGGRDYQAYEQYF

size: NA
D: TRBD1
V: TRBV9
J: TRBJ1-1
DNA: TGTGCCAGCAGCGTAGAGGGACAGCAGAACACTGAAGCTTTCTTT
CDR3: CASSVEGQQNTEAFF

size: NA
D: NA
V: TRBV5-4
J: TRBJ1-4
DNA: TGTGCCAGCAGCCCCAAGCCAACCGGGAATGAAAAACTGTTTTTT
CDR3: CASSPKPTGNEKLFF

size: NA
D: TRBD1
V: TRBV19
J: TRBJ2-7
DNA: TGTGCCAGTAGGGACCCGGGACAGGAAGACGAGCAGTACTTC
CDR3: CASRDPGQEDEQYF